This T cell receptor (beta chain) was documented in a study of control samples from healthy donors and cancer patients. Method: immunoSEQ multiplex PCR; TCRdb's copy keeps in-frame clones and lacks some. This sample carries 200,000 or so clones, just under 95% of them seen once, and the ten largest clones take less than 1.6%. Sequenced material: blood. The sequence was collected from a man aged 50-59 years in good health.

The CDR3 reads CASSGRTSSGGFQETQYF. CDR3 nucleotides: TGTGCCAGCAGCGGAAGAACATCGAGCGGGGGCTTCCAAGAGACCCAGTACTTC. V is TRBV5-8 and J is TRBJ2-5; 8 nucleotides agree with TRBD2. V trimming: 4 bases; J trimming: 1 base; junction bases outside the gene matches: 15. From germline, CDR1 is SGHTS and CDR2 YDEGEE. The CDR3 contains 18 residues.